The entry below describes one T cell receptor (beta chain). In terms of origin and age, donors were healthy Caucasian individuals from Russia aged about 6 to 90. Staff drew roughly 10 milliliters of peripheral blood from each donor. PBMCs numbering at least 6.5 million were isolated per sample. These data originate in a study of blood T cells in healthy people across ages. The V gene's germline CDR1 is LNHNV and CDR2 YYDKDF (reference sequence). CDR3 size: 16 residues. Through a sample-barcoded 5' primer and a J-beta primer mix, a second PCR was run for roughly 6 to 12 cycles. In TCRdb, the 5' RACE reads were re-called with MiXCR into one record per CDR3 protein. Of about 930,000 distinct CDR3 sequences listed, about 29% are singletons. These data were also reused for a study on T cells of mothers and their children.

The sample taken for sequencing was blood. The TCR was taken from a woman in her thirties or forties in good health. The chain recombines TRBV15 with TRBJ2-5, with D possibly matching TRBD2 (5 bases). TRBJ2-7 matches the DNA end more closely, so the J call is doubtful. For the CDR3, the DNA is TGTGCCACCAGCAGAGATCCGGCGGGCAGGTACTACGAGCAGTACTTC. Residues: CATSRDPAGRYYEQYF.